This T cell receptor beta chain was identified during a study of shared clonotypes between healthy human individuals. General study findings and limits: The study drew on few donors, limiting represented genetic and exposure-history diversity. Sampling included only blood; tissue repertoires likely differ.

This CDR3 spans 13 amino acids. Deletions cut 0 bases from V and 1 base from J, with 6 bases between. CDR1 and CDR2 from the germline V gene are GTSNPN and SVGIG (reference sequence). Researchers ran the assay at a deep level. An even split of each subset's genomic DNA across several immunoSEQ plates was performed. The data were produced by immunoSEQ multiplex PCR, yet TCRdb's version contains in-frame clones alone and is incomplete. This sample yields around 980,000 clones, of which around 78% are seen a single time; 0.5% to 0.65% belongs to the top ten. This clone was picked up a small number of times. The antigen remains unidentified. The same CDR3 can be traced to other DNA sequences in this sample.

This sequence originates from a man between 18 and 29 years old in good health. Some clones in this sample may be carry-over from other donors' samples. Sequenced input: memory CD4+ T cells from PBMCs. As for subset: CD45RA-negative fraction. V is TRBV30 and J is TRBJ1-1; the D is unclear. The CDR3 region has the DNA TGTGCCTGGAGTGTTGGGAGGAACACTGAAGCTTTCTTT. Translation gives CAWSVGRNTEAFF.